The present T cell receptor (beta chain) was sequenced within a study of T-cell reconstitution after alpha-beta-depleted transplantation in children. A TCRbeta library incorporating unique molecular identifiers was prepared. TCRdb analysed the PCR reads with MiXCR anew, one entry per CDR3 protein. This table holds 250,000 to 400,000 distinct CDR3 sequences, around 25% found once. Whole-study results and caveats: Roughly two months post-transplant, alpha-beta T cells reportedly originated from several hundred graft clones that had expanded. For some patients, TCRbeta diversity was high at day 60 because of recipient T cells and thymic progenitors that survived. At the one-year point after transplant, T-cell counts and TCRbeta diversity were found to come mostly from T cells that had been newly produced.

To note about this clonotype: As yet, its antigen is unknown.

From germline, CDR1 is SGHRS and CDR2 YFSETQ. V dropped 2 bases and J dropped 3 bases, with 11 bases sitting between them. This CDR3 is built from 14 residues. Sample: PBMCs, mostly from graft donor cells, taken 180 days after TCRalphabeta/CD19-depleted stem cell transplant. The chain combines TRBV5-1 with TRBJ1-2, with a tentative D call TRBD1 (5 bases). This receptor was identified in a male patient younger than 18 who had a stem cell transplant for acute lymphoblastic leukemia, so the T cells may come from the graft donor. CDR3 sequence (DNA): TGCGCCAGCAGCTTCGGAGGGGAATACTATGGCTACACCTTC. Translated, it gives CASSFGGEYYGYTF.